The clone carrying this TCR beta chain has at least ten counts. The CDR3 extends over 17 amino acids. V lost 1 base and J lost 4, with 17 bases in between. In germline, CDR1 is LGHDT, CDR2 YNNKEL (reference sequence). The data were obtained in a study of T-cell reconstitution after alpha-beta-depleted transplantation in children. A TCRbeta library incorporating unique molecular identifiers was prepared. MiXCR was run by TCRdb on the PCR reads, yielding one entry per CDR3 protein. The sample holds fewer than 700,000 distinct CDR3 sequences, more than 20% seen once. The sample in question was PBMCs, mostly from graft donor cells, obtained 360 days after TCRalphabeta/CD19-depleted stem cell transplant. The TCR originated in a boy less than two years old who had a stem cell transplant for acute myeloid leukemia, so the T cells may come from the graft donor. V is TRBV3-1 and J is TRBJ2-1; possibly TRBD1 for D (6 bases). The CDR3 loop is CASSQGPPGVGYNEQFF. The CDR3 nucleotides read TGTGCCAGCAGCCAAGGGCCTCCAGGGGTTGGTTACAATGAGCAGTTCTTC.